Listed below are T cell receptor beta chains from one sample, sequenced in a study of blood T cell repertoires in COVID-19. The protocol was immunoSEQ multiplex PCR, while the TCRdb copy is restricted to in-frame clones and leaves out a portion. The profile shows 100,000 to 150,000 clones, about 80% of them singletons. Sequencing used peripheral blood. These receptors all stem from a man aged 35 to 55 with active or convalescent COVID-19. Each CDR3 is given with its conserved first and last residue. A D gene is named only where the DNA matches it firmly. Where a row states a size, it is once, few, many or the class of an expanded clone; other rows omit it.

clone_size	d_call	v_call	j_call	cdr3_nt	cdr3_aa
.	TRBD1	TRBV7-2	TRBJ1-6	TGTGCCAGCAGCCCGGGACAGGGCATGAATTCACCCCTCCACTTT	CASSPGQGMNSPLHF
.	TRBD2	TRBV24-1	TRBJ2-3	TGTGCCACCGGGACTAGCGGGACTAGCACAGATACGCAGTATTTT	CATGTSGTSTDTQYF
.	.	TRBV29-1	TRBJ1-1	TGCAGCGCCCGCTACTCCGGGACAAGAGACACTGAAGCTTTCTTT	CSARYSGTRDTEAFF
.	TRBD2	TRBV15	TRBJ2-7	TGTGCCACCAGCAGGGAAGGGAGGGGAGGGCTCGAGCAGTACTTC	CATSREGRGGLEQYF
.	TRBD2	TRBV14	TRBJ2-1	TGTGCCAGCAGCCAAGTCCTAAGTTTACTAGCGGGGAATGAGCAGTTCTTC	CASSQVLSLLAGNEQFF
.	TRBD1	TRBV16	TRBJ1-2	TGTGCCAGCAGCCCGGGACAGGGGAACTATGGCTACACCTTC	CASSPGQGNYGYTF
.	.	TRBV6-5	TRBJ1-6	TGTGCCAGCAGCAGCCGGACTCACAATTCACCCCTCCACTTT	CASSSRTHNSPLHF
.	.	TRBV6-5	TRBJ2-2	TGTGCCAGCAGTTACTCAAGGGGTACCGGGGAGCTGTTTTTT	CASSYSRGTGELFF
.	TRBD2	TRBV6-5	TRBJ2-5	TGTGCCAGTCCTAACCAGCGGGAGGAAGGGAAGACCCAGTACTTC	CASPNQREEGKTQYF
.	TRBD1	TRBV14	TRBJ2-7	TGTGCCAGCAGGGAAAAAACTACAGGGGAGTACGAGCAGTACTTC	CASREKTTGEYEQYF
.	.	TRBV28	TRBJ1-2	TGTGCCAGCAGTTTATCAATCGAGGCCGACGGCTACACCTTC	CASSLSIEADGYTF
.	TRBD2	TRBV24-1	TRBJ2-1	TGTGCCACCAGTGATCCACTAGCGGGAGGGGAGCAGTTCTTC	CATSDPLAGGEQFF
once	.	TRBV6-5	TRBJ2-3	TGTGCCAGCAGCTTGACCTTAGCCCCAGATACGCAGTATTTT	CASSLTLAPDTQYF
.	.	TRBV18	TRBJ1-3	TGTGCCAGCTCACCAGAGAATGGAAACACCATATATTTT	CASSPENGNTIYF
.	TRBD2	TRBV29-1	TRBJ2-1	TGCAGCGCCCGCGGGGGGTCCTACACGAATGAGCAGTTCTTC	CSARGGSYTNEQFF
.	.	TRBV4-3	TRBJ1-5	TGCGCCAGCAGCCAAGAGAGACAGACGTTTCGGCCCCAGCATTTT	CASSQERQTFRPQHF
once	.	TRBV19	TRBJ1-2	TGTGCCAGTAGTTCGGCCCAGGGCTATGGCTACACCTTC	CASSSAQGYGYTF
.	TRBD1	TRBV7-2	TRBJ2-3	TGTGCCAGCAGCCCAGGGACAGCCGGCACAGATACGCAGTATTTT	CASSPGTAGTDTQYF
.	.	TRBV6-1	TRBJ1-2	TGTGCCAGCAGTGAAGCTCCGGAGTATGGCTACACCTTC	CASSEAPEYGYTF
.	TRBD1	TRBV5-5	TRBJ2-5	TGTGCCAGCAGCACGGGGAGACAGGGGAGGGAGACCCAGTACTTC	CASSTGRQGRETQYF
.	.	TRBV5-1	TRBJ2-1	TGCGCCAGCAGCTTGAGCAGAGGGCCCTACAATGAGCAGTTCTTC	CASSLSRGPYNEQFF
.	.	TRBV6-1	TRBJ1-2	TGTGCCAGCAGTGAAGAGAGCAGGGCAGCCTATGGCTACACCTTC	CASSEESRAAYGYTF
.	.	TRBV2	TRBJ1-2	TGTGCCAGTCCCCGACTCGACTTCTATGGCTACACCTTC	CASPRLDFYGYTF
.	TRBD2	TRBV2	TRBJ2-3	TGTGCCACCCCCTCCGGGACTAGCGGATACACCGGGGATACGCAGTATTTT	CATPSGTSGYTGDTQYF
.	TRBD1	TRBV10-2	TRBJ1-1	TGCGCCAGCATCGAGAACAGGGGCGCTGAAGCTTTCTTT	CASIENRGAEAFF
.	.	TRBV11-2	TRBJ1-3	TGTGCCAGCAGCGTCGACAGGCTCGACACCATATATTTT	CASSVDRLDTIYF
.	.	TRBV6-5	TRBJ1-5	TGTGCCAGCACCGAAGAGAGCATACGCAATCAGCCCCAGCATTTT	CASTEESIRNQPQHF
.	.	TRBV5-4	TRBJ2-6	TGTGCCAGCAGGCAAGGACAGCCTTCTGGGGCCAACGTCCTGACTTTC	CASRQGQPSGANVLTF
.	.	TRBV7-9	TRBJ2-3	TGTGCCAGCAGCTTACTGACAGTGCCAGATACGCAGTATTTT	CASSLLTVPDTQYF
.	.	TRBV13	TRBJ2-7	TGTGCCAGCAGCTTAAACTTCCCTTGGCGGGGCTCCTACGAGCAGTACTTC	CASSLNFPWRGSYEQYF
.	TRBD2	TRBV4-1	TRBJ2-3	TGCGCCAGCAGCCGCGGACTAGCGGAGAGCACAGATACGCAGTATTTT	CASSRGLAESTDTQYF
.	TRBD2	TRBV10-1	TRBJ2-2	TGCGCCAGCAGCCCGGTCCCGGGACTAGCGGCCGGGGAGCTGTTTTTT	CASSPVPGLAAGELFF
.	TRBD1	TRBV5-1	TRBJ2-1	TGCGCCAGCAGCTTAGGGGGGACAGGGGCCTACAATGAGCAGTTCTTC	CASSLGGTGAYNEQFF
once	TRBD1	TRBV30	TRBJ1-6	TGTGCCTGGAAGGGGATCTCAGGGGGTTCAAATTCACCCCTCCACTTT	CAWKGISGGSNSPLHF
.	.	TRBV6-2/TRBV6-3	TRBJ1-1	TGTGCCAGCAGTTATGGGCAGTTGAACACTGAAGCTTTCTTT	CASSYGQLNTEAFF
once	TRBD2	TRBV10-3	TRBJ2-7	TGTGCCATCAAGGATTTCCTAGCGGGAGAGGGAGAGCAGTACTTC	CAIKDFLAGEGEQYF
.	.	TRBV19	TRBJ1-5	TGTGCCAGTAGTCGTGCGGGGGCCCAGCATTTT	CASSRAGAQHF
.	.	TRBV4-2	TRBJ1-2	TGTGCCAGCAGCCAAGGGACAGTGTCCAGAGTTAACTATGGCTACACCTTC	CASSQGTVSRVNYGYTF
.	TRBD1	TRBV5-6	TRBJ1-2	TGTGCCAGCAGCCCGACAGGGTCTAAATATGGCTACACCTTC	CASSPTGSKYGYTF
.	TRBD1	TRBV6-5	TRBJ2-2	TGTGCCAGCAGTTACTTGGGACAGGGGGCTCGTCGGGAGCTGTTTTTT	CASSYLGQGARRELFF
.	TRBD1	TRBV5-1	TRBJ1-3	TGCGCCAGCAGCTTGGTGACGGGACAGGGGGCTGGAAACACCATATATTTT	CASSLVTGQGAGNTIYF
once	.	TRBV19	TRBJ1-1	TGTGCCAGTAGTACTTTCCCCCCCGGGAAAGAAGGGCCGGCTTTCTTT	CASSTFPPGKEGPAFF
.	.	TRBV3-1/TRBV3-2	TRBJ1-2	TGTGCCAGCAGGGTCCCGGACTACTATGGCTACACCTTC	CASRVPDYYGYTF
few	.	TRBV29-1	TRBJ1-1	TGCAGCGTCCTCCCCGGGGGGACTGAAGCTTTCTTT	CSVLPGGTEAFF
.	TRBD2	TRBV27	TRBJ2-7	TGTGCCAGCAGTAGGACTAGCGGGGGGGCCGCCGGCGAGCAGTACTTC	CASSRTSGGAAGEQYF
.	TRBD1	TRBV19	TRBJ1-1	TGTGCCCACAGGGGCGCTGAAGCTTTCTTT	CAHRGAEAFF
.	.	TRBV7-2	TRBJ1-4	TGTGCCAGCAGCCCTCTTCTCTCAACTAATGAAAAACTGTTTTTT	CASSPLLSTNEKLFF
.	.	TRBV6-6	TRBJ2-2	TGTGCCAGCAGGCTTCCCGAGGGGGACACTGGGGAGCTGTTTTTT	CASRLPEGDTGELFF
.	.	TRBV7-9	TRBJ2-3	TGTGCCAGCAGCCCGTATGAGGGGGTAAGGAGCGCAGATACGCAGTATTTT	CASSPYEGVRSADTQYF
.	.	TRBV29-1	TRBJ1-2	TGCAGCGGAGGGGCAGGGGAAGGCTACACCTTC	CSGGAGEGYTF